One sample yielded the 16 T cell receptor beta chains listed below, sequenced in a study of cytotoxic CD8 clonotypes in ibrutinib-treated CLL. The table came from immunoSEQ multiplex PCR; TCRdb's copy has only in-frame clones and leaves some out. This table holds approximately 15,000 clones, around 61% found once. Here the sequenced sample was PBMCs, taken before ibrutinib treatment. Receptor source: a human donor with chronic lymphocytic leukemia.

The chain employs TRBV6-5 and TRBJ2-3; D uncertain. Trimming stripped 6 bases from V and 3 bases from J, with 1 base between. The CDR3 sequence is 10 residues long. CDR1 and CDR2 from the germline V gene are MNHEY and SVGAGI. The CDR3 here is CASRTDTQYF. DNA for the CDR3: TGTGCCAGCAGGACAGATACGCAGTATTTT.

The chain links TRBV18 to TRBJ1-5, with 9 bases matching TRBD1. The germline gives CDR1 KGHSH, CDR2 LQKENI. V dropped 6 bases and J dropped 3; count of bases not matched to a gene: 9. The CDR3 extends over 16 amino acids. Here the CDR3 DNA reads TGTGCCAGCTCCCCTCGACAGGGGGGGGTCAATCAGCCCCAGCATTTT. This codes for CASSPRQGGVNQPQHF.

The rearrangement uses TRBV7-2 and TRBJ1-2; a possible D gene is TRBD1 (5 bases). V shed 5 bases and J shed 1 base, with 8 bases lying between them. Looked up from germline, CDR1 is SGHTA and CDR2 is FQGNSA. The length of the CDR3 is 13 residues. The CDR3, as DNA: TGTGCCAGCAGCCTGACAGTTAACTATGGCTACACCTTC. Protein: CASSLTVNYGYTF.

The chain couples TRBV19 to TRBJ2-7; D might be TRBD1 (5 bases). The length of the CDR3 is 14 residues. With 4 bases removed from V and 6 bases from J, the gap between germline ends came to 16 bases. Germline V gene sequence: CDR1 LNHDA, CDR2 SQIVND (reference sequence). Here the CDR3 DNA reads TGTGCCAGTAGTACCGGTCAGGGAAGGAGCGAGCAGTACTTC. Translation gives CASSTGQGRSEQYF.

This clone appeared a single time. The chain recombines TRBV19 with TRBJ2-3, with D hard to call. V was pared by 11 bases and J by 2 bases, with 11 bases between. Germline CDR1 is LNHDA and CDR2 is SQIVND (reference sequence). The length of the CDR3 is 12 residues. The CDR3 reads CAHKADTDTQYF. The CDR3 DNA reads TGTGCCCACAAGGCAGACACAGATACGCAGTATTTT.

This clone was detected only a few times. The rearrangement joins TRBV5-4 to TRBJ2-1; 7 nucleotides match TRBD1. Germline V gene data show CDR1 as SGHNT and CDR2 as YYREEE (reference sequence). V shed 1 base, J shed 3 bases, and the junction held 10 bases outside the gene matches. This CDR3 is built from 17 residues. The CDR3 protein is CASSLLSWTGNYNEQFF. Here the CDR3 DNA reads TGTGCCAGCAGCTTGTTAAGTTGGACAGGCAACTACAATGAGCAGTTCTTC.

This clone was counted a few times. The V gene is TRBV10-1, the J gene TRBJ2-3, with 7 bases fitting TRBD1. The CDR3 contains 15 residues. V was clipped by 3 bases and J by 6 bases; unmatched bases: 9. CDR1 is WNHNN and CDR2 is SYGVQD in the germline V gene (reference sequence). CDR3 bases: TGCGCCAGCAGTGATGGACAGGTGGGAAGGGATACGCAGTATTTT. As protein: CASSDGQVGRDTQYF.

V and J are TRBV7-9 and TRBJ1-4, with 7 bases fitting TRBD1. This CDR3 has 15 amino acids. V shed 1 base, J shed 8 bases, and the junction held 7 bases outside the gene matches. CDR1 and CDR2 from the germline V gene are SEHNR and FQNEAQ (reference sequence). The CDR3 sequence: CASSLGDSFGEKLFF. As DNA, the CDR3 is TGTGCCAGCAGCTTAGGGGACAGCTTTGGGGAAAAACTGTTTTTT.

This sequence joins TRBV6-4 and TRBJ1-3; D not certain. The CDR3 has 14 residues. The germline V and J ends were trimmed by 2 bases and 0 bases, with 5 bases remaining between them. CDR1 is MRHNA and CDR2 is SNTAGT in the germline V gene. The CDR3 loop reads CASSDKGSGNTIYF. For the CDR3, the DNA is TGTGCCAGCAGTGACAAGGGCTCTGGAAACACCATATATTTT.

V usage is TRBV6-1 and J usage is TRBJ1-5; D remains unclear. Trimming left V 0 bases short and J 0 bases short, with 9 bases between. CDR3 length: 16 amino acids. Germline V gives CDR1 MNHNS, CDR2 SASEGT. DNA for the CDR3: TGTGCCAGCAGTGAAGCGCAGGTTTATAGCAATCAGCCCCAGCATTTT. This gives the protein CASSEAQVYSNQPQHF.

The chain is built from TRBV27 and TRBJ2-7, with TRBD1 matching 10 bases. This CDR3 region has 16 residues. Germline-derived CDR1 and CDR2 are MNHEY and SMNVEV (reference sequence). V lost 6 bases and J lost 1; bases outside the gene matches: 9. Written as DNA, the CDR3 is TGTGCCAGCAGCCGATCCGGGACAGGGGCTTCCTACGAGCAGTACTTC. Translating it yields CASSRSGTGASYEQYF.

In the case of this clone: One junction end does not reproduce the germline sequence, and a read error may be involved. The chain links TRBV5-5 to TRBJ1-2, with 9 nucleotides matching TRBD1. In germline, CDR1 is SGHKS, CDR2 YYEKEE (reference sequence). The CDR3 has 14 amino acids. CDR3 in DNA: TGTGCCAGCAGTTTGGGGACAGGGTATGATGGCTACACCTTC. It translates to CASSLGTGYDGYTF.

In its sample, this clone was seen a few times. The genes are TRBV28 and TRBJ1-5; D is ambiguous. The CDR3 has 12 amino acids. Germline CDR1 is MDHEN and CDR2 is SYDVKM. V lost 2 bases and J lost 9, with 8 bases in between. The CDR3 nucleotides read TGTGCCAGCAGTTTAGGGATCCCGCCCCAGCATTTT. As protein: CASSLGIPPQHF.

Judged by abundance, this clone is medium-sized. The chain combines TRBV28 with TRBJ1-5; no clear D gene. The V and J ends lost 5 bases and 9 bases respectively, with 11 bases between them. From germline, CDR1 is MDHEN and CDR2 SYDVKM. The CDR3 runs 12 residues. The CDR3 protein is CASSAPRGPQHF. CDR3 nucleotide sequence: TGTGCCAGCAGTGCCCCCCGGGGGCCCCAGCATTTT.

The CDR3 reads CASSAVYQETQYF. The DNA of the CDR3 is TGTGCCAGCAGTGCAGTGTACCAAGAGACCCAGTACTTC. This chain connects TRBV9 to TRBJ2-5; D unclear. Germline V gene lookup returns CDR1 SGDLS and CDR2 YYNGEE. The CDR3 runs 13 residues. Deletions cut 5 bases from V and 0 bases from J, with 8 bases between.

This clone showed up just a few times. This chain uses TRBV28 with TRBJ1-5; D uncertain. Germline loops: CDR1 MDHEN, CDR2 SYDVKM. This CDR3 has 14 residues. Trimming took 2 bases from V and 6 from J, leaving 11 bases between them. The CDR3 protein is CASSLVSGSQPQHF. Here the CDR3 DNA reads TGTGCCAGCAGTTTAGTTTCCGGGTCTCAGCCCCAGCATTTT.